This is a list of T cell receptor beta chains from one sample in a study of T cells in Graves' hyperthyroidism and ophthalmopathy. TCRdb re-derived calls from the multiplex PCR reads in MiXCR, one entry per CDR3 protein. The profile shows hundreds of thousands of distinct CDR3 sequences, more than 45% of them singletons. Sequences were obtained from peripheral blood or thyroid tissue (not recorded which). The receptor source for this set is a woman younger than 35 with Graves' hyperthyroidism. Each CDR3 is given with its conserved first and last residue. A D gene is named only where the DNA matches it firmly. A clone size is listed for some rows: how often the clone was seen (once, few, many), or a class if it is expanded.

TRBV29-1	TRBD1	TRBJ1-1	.	TGCAGCGTTGAAGATCGGGACAGGGGGACGGCCTTCTTT	CSVEDRDRGTAFF
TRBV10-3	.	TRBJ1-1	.	TGTGCCTTGGAGAACACTGAAGCTTTCTTT	CALENTEAFF
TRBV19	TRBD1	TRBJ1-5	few	TGTGCCAGTAGTATAGGACAGGGGTGGGATCAGCCCCAGCATTTT	CASSIGQGWDQPQHF
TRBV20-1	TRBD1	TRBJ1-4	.	TGCAGTGCTAGAATGGGACAGGCTAATGAAAAACTGTTTTTT	CSARMGQANEKLFF
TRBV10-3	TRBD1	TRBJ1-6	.	TGTGCCATCAGTGAAGGGACAGATAATTCACCCCTCCACTTT	CAISEGTDNSPLHF
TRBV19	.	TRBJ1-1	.	TGTGCCACTGAGGACGGGCCGGGCACTGAAGCTTTCTTT	CATEDGPGTEAFF
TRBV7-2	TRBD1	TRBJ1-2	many	TGTGCCAGCAGCACGGGACAGGGGGGGGTTGGCTACACCTTC	CASSTGQGGVGYTF
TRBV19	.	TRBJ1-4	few	TGTGCCAGTAGTCCTATTGCAACTAATGAAAAACTGTTTTTT	CASSPIATNEKLFF
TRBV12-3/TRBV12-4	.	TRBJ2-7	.	TGTGCCAGCAGTTTGGGGAGGAGGGGCTACGAGCAGTACTTC	CASSLGRRGYEQYF
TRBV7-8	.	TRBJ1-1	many	TGTGCCAGCACCCCGGGGGCCTCGAACACTGAAGCTTTCTTT	CASTPGASNTEAFF
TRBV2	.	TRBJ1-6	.	TGTGCCAGCAGTGGGGGGGCCAATAATTCACCCCTCCACTTT	CASSGGANNSPLHF
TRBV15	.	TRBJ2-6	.	TGTGCCACCAGCAGTCACCAGGGAGATGGGCGTAGTGGGGCCAACGTCCTGACTTTC	CATSSHQGDGRSGANVLTF
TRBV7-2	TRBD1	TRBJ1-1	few	TGTGCCAGCAGCCGGTGGGACAGGGAACGCGCTGAAGCTTTCTTT	CASSRWDRERAEAFF
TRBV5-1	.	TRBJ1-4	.	TGCGCCAGCAGCTTGCCGTCCATGCAGCCTAATGAAAAACTGTTTTTT	CASSLPSMQPNEKLFF
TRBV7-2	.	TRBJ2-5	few	TGTGCCAGCAGCTCAGGACAGCCGGGCGGCCGTGCCCAGTACTTC	CASSSGQPGGRAQYF
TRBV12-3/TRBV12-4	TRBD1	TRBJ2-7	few	TGTGCCAGCAGCCCAAGACAGGGCGGGCTCGAGCAGTACTTC	CASSPRQGGLEQYF
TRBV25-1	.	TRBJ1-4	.	TGTGCCAGCAGTTACGACACTGCTAATGAAAAACTGTTTTTT	CASSYDTANEKLFF
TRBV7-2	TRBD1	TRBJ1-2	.	TGTGCCAGCTCACCACTGACAGGGGGGTATGGCTACACCTTC	CASSPLTGGYGYTF
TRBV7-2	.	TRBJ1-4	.	TGTGCCAGCTGGGGGGGGAGGGCTGAAAAACTGTTTTTT	CASWGGRAEKLFF
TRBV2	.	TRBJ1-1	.	TGTGCCAGCAAATGGGCCAGGCAGAGCACTGAAGCTTTCTTT	CASKWARQSTEAFF
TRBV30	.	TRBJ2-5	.	TGTGCCTGGAGTGTAGGGGGGGAGACCCAGTACTTC	CAWSVGGETQYF
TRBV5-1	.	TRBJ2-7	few	TGCGCCAGCAGCTTACGACAGCACTACGAGCAGTACTTC	CASSLRQHYEQYF
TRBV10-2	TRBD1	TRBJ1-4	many	TGCGCCAGCAGTGAAGGGACAGCTTTTGAAAAACTGTTTTTT	CASSEGTAFEKLFF
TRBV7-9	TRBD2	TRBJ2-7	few	TGTGCCAGCAGCTTACTGCCCGGGAGGGCCGAGGAGCAGTACTTC	CASSLLPGRAEEQYF
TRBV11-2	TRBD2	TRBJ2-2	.	TGTGCCAGCAGCGAACGACTAGCGGGTCTCACCGGGGAGCTGTTTTTT	CASSERLAGLTGELFF
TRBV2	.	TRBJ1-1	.	TGTGCCAGCAGTCCAATACTCCCGTACACTGAAGCTTTCTTT	CASSPILPYTEAFF
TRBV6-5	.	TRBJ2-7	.	TGTGCCAGCAGTGATCAGACAAGCGCTCTCTCCTACGAGCAGTACTTC	CASSDQTSALSYEQYF
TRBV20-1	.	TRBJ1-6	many	TGCAGTGCTAGGACTCCAAGGAGGTCGGATTCACCCCTCCACTTT	CSARTPRRSDSPLHF
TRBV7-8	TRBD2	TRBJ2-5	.	TGTGCCAGCAGCTTTACCGGGACTAGGCAAGAGACCCAGTACTTC	CASSFTGTRQETQYF
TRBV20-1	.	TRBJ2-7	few	TGCAGTGCAGGGGATAGCAGGTCCTACGAGCAGTACTTC	CSAGDSRSYEQYF
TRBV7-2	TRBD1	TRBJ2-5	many	TGTGCCAGCAGCTTCGACAGGGGCCAAGAGACCCAGTACTTC	CASSFDRGQETQYF
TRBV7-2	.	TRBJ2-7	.	TGTGCCCACTACGAGCAGTACTTC	CAHYEQYF
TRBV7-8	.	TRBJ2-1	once	TGTGCCAGCAGCTCTAGCGCGTACAATGAGCAGTTCTTC	CASSSSAYNEQFF
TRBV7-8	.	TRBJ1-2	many	TGTGCCAGCAGCTTAGTGATGCAGGGGCCCTATGGCTACACCTTC	CASSLVMQGPYGYTF
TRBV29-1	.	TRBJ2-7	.	TGCAGCGTTCTAGTAAGGGCTTACGAGCAGTACTTC	CSVLVRAYEQYF
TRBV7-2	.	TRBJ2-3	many	TGTGCCAGCAGCTCACAGTTGTGGAGAGATACGCAGTATTTT	CASSSQLWRDTQYF
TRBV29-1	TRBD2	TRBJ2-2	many	TGCAGCGCCTCATACGCGGGAGGGAACACCGGGGAGCTGTTTTTT	CSASYAGGNTGELFF